A selection of T cell receptor beta chains follows, all from one sample in a study of T cell repertoires in cytomegalovirus infection. MiXCR, applied by TCRdb to the reads, yields one record per CDR3 protein. The sample lists 150,000 to 200,000 distinct CDR3 sequences; 9.5% were seen once. What was sequenced was PBMCs. These receptor sequences come from a human donor in good health (CMV status not recorded). Some clones in this sample may be carry-over from other donors' samples. CDR3s include the opening cysteine and the closing phenylalanine or tryptophan. A D gene is named only where the DNA matches it firmly. A clone size is listed for some rows: how often the clone was seen (once, few, many), or a class if it is expanded.

D gene: NA; J gene: TRBJ1-1; V gene: TRBV27; clone size: many; CDR3 DNA: TGTGCCAGCAGTTTATTAGCCAGTGCGAACACTGAAGCTTTCTTT; CDR3 protein: CASSLLASANTEAFF
D gene: TRBD2; J gene: TRBJ2-3; V gene: TRBV11-2; clone size: many; CDR3 DNA: TGTGCCAGCAGCTTAGTCCCCCCGCGGGAGGGCGCAGATACGCAGTATTTT; CDR3 protein: CASSLVPPREGADTQYF
D gene: NA; J gene: TRBJ2-3; V gene: TRBV11-3; clone size: many; CDR3 DNA: TGTGCCAGCAGCTTAGAAGGTGGGGGCGCTTGGAAGGATACGCAGTATTTT; CDR3 protein: CASSLEGGGAWKDTQYF
D gene: NA; J gene: TRBJ1-2; V gene: TRBV2; clone size: many; CDR3 DNA: TGTGCCAGCTCTTCGTGGGAAATCGACTATGGCTACACCTTC; CDR3 protein: CASSSWEIDYGYTF
D gene: TRBD1; J gene: TRBJ2-2; V gene: TRBV7-2; clone size: many; CDR3 DNA: TGTGCCAGCAGTTCCGACAGGGGGTTCACCGGGGAGCTGTTTTTT; CDR3 protein: CASSSDRGFTGELFF
D gene: NA; J gene: TRBJ2-5; V gene: TRBV7-2; clone size: many; CDR3 DNA: TGTGCCAGCAGCTCACTCTCGAAAAGGGTCCAAGAGACCCAGTACTTC; CDR3 protein: CASSSLSKRVQETQYF
D gene: NA; J gene: TRBJ2-5; V gene: TRBV20-1; clone size: NA; CDR3 DNA: TGCAGTGCTAGAGATGTGCGGCCAGGGTTAATTCGGGAGACCCAGTACTTC; CDR3 protein: CSARDVRPGLIRETQYF
D gene: TRBD2; J gene: TRBJ2-5; V gene: TRBV7-2; clone size: many; CDR3 DNA: TGTGCCAGCAGCTTAGGGGTACTAGCGGGAGCCCGCGAGACCCAGTACTTC; CDR3 protein: CASSLGVLAGARETQYF
D gene: NA; J gene: TRBJ1-2; V gene: TRBV5-1; clone size: NA; CDR3 DNA: TGCGCCAGCAGCATAACAGTCGGTACCTATGGCTACACCTTC; CDR3 protein: CASSITVGTYGYTF
D gene: NA; J gene: TRBJ2-1; V gene: TRBV2; clone size: NA; CDR3 DNA: TGTGCCAGCAGCGACCTAGAGCCGTCCTACAATGAGCAGTTCTTC; CDR3 protein: CASSDLEPSYNEQFF